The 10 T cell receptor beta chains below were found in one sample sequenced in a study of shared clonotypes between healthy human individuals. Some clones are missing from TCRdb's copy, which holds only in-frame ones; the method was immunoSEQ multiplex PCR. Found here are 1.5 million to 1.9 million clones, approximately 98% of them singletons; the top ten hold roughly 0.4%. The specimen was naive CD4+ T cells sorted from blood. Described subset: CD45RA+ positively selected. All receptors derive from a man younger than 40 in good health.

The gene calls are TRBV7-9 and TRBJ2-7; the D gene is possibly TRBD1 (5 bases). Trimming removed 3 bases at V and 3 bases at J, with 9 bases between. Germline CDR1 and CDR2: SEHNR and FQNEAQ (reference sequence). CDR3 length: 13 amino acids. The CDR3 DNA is TGTGCCAGCAGCTTCCAGGGAAGCTACGAGCAGTACTTC. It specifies CASSFQGSYEQYF.

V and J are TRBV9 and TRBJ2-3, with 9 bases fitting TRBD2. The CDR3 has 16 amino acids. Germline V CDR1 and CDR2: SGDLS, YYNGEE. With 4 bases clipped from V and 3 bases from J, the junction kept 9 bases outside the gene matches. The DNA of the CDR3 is TGTGCCAGCAGCCCCCTGGCGGGAGGGCCAACAGATACGCAGTATTTT. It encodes CASSPLAGGPTDTQYF.

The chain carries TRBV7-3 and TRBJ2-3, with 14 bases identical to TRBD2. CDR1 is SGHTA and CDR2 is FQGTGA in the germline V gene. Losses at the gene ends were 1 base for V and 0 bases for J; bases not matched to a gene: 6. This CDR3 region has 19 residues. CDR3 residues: CASSLRATSGRGSTDTQYF. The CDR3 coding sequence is TGTGCCAGCAGCTTAAGAGCGACTAGCGGGAGGGGGAGCACAGATACGCAGTATTTT.

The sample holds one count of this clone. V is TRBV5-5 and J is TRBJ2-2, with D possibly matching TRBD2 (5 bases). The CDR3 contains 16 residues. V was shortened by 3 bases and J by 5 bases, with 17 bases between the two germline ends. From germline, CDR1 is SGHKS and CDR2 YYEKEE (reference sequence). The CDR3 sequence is CASSSPLGVSTGELFF. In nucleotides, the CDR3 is TGTGCCAGCAGCTCCCCCCTGGGAGTATCGACCGGGGAGCTGTTTTTT.

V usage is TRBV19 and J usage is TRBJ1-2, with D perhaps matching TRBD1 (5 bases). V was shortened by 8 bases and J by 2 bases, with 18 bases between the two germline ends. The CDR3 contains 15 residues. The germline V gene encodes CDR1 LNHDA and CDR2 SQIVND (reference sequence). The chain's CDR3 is CASYRSLGPNYGYTF. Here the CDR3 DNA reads TGTGCCAGTTATCGGTCCTTGGGGCCAAACTATGGCTACACCTTC.

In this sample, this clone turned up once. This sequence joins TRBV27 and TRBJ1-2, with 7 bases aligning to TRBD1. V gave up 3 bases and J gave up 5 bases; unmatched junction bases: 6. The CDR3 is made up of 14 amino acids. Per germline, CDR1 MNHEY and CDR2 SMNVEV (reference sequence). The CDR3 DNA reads TGTGCCAGCAGTTTTGGACAGGCGTCTTATGGCTACACCTTC. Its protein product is CASSFGQASYGYTF.

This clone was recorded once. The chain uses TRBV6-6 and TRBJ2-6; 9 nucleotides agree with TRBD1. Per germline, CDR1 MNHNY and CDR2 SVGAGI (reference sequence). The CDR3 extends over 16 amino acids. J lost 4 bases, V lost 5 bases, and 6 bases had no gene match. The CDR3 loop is CASSPGTGPGANVLTF. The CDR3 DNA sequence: TGTGCCAGCAGTCCCGGGACAGGGCCCGGGGCCAACGTCCTGACTTTC.

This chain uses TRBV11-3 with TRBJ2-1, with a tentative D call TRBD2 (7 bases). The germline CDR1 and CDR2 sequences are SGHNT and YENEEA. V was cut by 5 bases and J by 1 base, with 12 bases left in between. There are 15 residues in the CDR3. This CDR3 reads CASSAGASSYNEQFF. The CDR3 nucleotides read TGTGCCAGCAGCGCGGGGGCTTCGTCCTACAATGAGCAGTTCTTC.

CDR3 in amino acids: CASSLSGVRDTQYF. The CDR3 DNA follows: TGTGCCAGCAGCTTATCGGGGGTGAGGGATACGCAGTATTTT. The J gene is TRBJ2-3, the V gene TRBV7-3; tentative D call: TRBD2 (6 bases). From germline, CDR1 is SGHTA and CDR2 FQGTGA. The CDR3 has 14 residues. V was trimmed by 2 bases and J by 6 bases, leaving 12 bases between them.

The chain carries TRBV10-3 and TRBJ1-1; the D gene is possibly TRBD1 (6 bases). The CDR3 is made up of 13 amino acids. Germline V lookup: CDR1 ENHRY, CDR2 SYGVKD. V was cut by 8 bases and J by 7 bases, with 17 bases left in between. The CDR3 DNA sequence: TGTGCCATCTCCGGACAGACCGAGTATGAAGCTTTCTTT. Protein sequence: CAISGQTEYEAFF.